This passage covers 10 T cell receptor beta chains from one sample sequenced in a study of T cell responses to AZD1222 COVID-19 vaccine. Profiling relied on immunoSEQ multiplex PCR, and the TCRdb table lists in-frame clones only, not all of them. Of roughly 120,000 clones in the sample, approximately 85% were seen once. Sequencing was performed on peripheral blood, taken on day 0 of AZD1222 vaccination. These receptors were obtained from an adult in good health.

The CDR3 DNA reads TGTGCCAGCAGGCCGAGATTTGCAACTAATGAAAAACTGTTTTTT. Its translation is CASRPRFATNEKLFF. The V and J genes are TRBV2 and TRBJ1-4; D is undetermined. The CDR3 consists of 15 residues. Trimming took 6 bases from V and 0 from J, leaving 11 bases between them. CDR1 and CDR2 from the germline V gene are SNHLY and FYNNEI.

The chain links TRBV4-1 to TRBJ1-2, with TRBD1 matching over 7 bases. J was trimmed by 1 base and V by 3 bases; bases with no gene match: 11. The CDR3 runs 17 residues. Looked up from germline, CDR1 is MGHRA and CDR2 is YSYEKL. The DNA of the CDR3 is TGCGCCAGCAGCCAGCCATACAGGGGCGCCCTTAACTATGGCTACACCTTC. Amino acids: CASSQPYRGALNYGYTF.

The chain's CDR3 is CSVETGQGNNEQFF. DNA for the CDR3: TGCAGCGTAGAGACGGGACAGGGTAACAATGAGCAGTTCTTC. The chain is built from TRBV29-1 and TRBJ2-1, with 9 bases aligning to TRBD1. This CDR3 contains 14 residues. The germline V gene encodes CDR1 SQVTM and CDR2 ANQGSEA. V was pared by 6 bases and J by 5 bases, with 8 bases of the junction left unmatched.

This clone was observed a single time. The chain carries TRBV2 and TRBJ1-5; TRBD1 matches 7 bases. The V segment lost 4 bases and the J segment 4 bases; nucleotides outside the gene matches: 4. The CDR3 length is 14 residues. The germline gives CDR1 SNHLY, CDR2 FYNNEI. CDR3 region: CASSGQGQNQPQHF. The CDR3 region has the DNA TGTGCCAGCAGTGGACAGGGCCAAAATCAGCCCCAGCATTTT.

The V gene is TRBV5-6, the J gene TRBJ2-1; D not certain. The germline gives CDR1 SGHDT, CDR2 YYEEEE. This CDR3 spans 13 amino acids. Trimming removed 0 bases from V and 6 bases from J, with 7 bases in between. CDR3 coding DNA: TGTGCCAGCAGCTTGGTAGCAGTCAATGAGCAGTTCTTC. Residues: CASSLVAVNEQFF. The full variable domain, rest sourced from reference TRBV5-6 and TRBJ2-1, is DAGVTQSPTHLIKTRGQQVTLRCSPKSGHDTVSWYQQALGQGPQFIFQYYEEEERQRGNFPDRFSGHQFPNYSSELNVNALLLGDSALYLCASSLVAVNEQFFGPGTRLTVL.

The chain joins TRBV19 to TRBJ2-7, with 7 bases aligning to TRBD1. Germline V CDR1 and CDR2: LNHDA, SQIVND (reference sequence). CDR3 length: 14 residues. Trimming took 5 bases from V and 2 from J; bases not matched to a gene: 6. Here the CDR3 reads CASSGLGGTYEQYF. CDR3 DNA sequence: TGTGCCAGTAGTGGGTTAGGGGGCACCTACGAGCAGTACTTC.

A word on this clone: A junction boundary mismatches the germline segment, possibly from a read error. V gene TRBV27 combines with J gene TRBJ1-6; D is ambiguous. Germline CDR1 reads MNHEY; CDR2 reads SMNVEV (reference sequence). There are 14 residues in the CDR3. CDR3 residues: CASSFSGYSSPLHF. CDR3 bases: TGTGCCAGCAGTTTTTCGGGGTATAGTTCACCCCTCCACTTT.

The chain employs TRBV29-1 and TRBJ2-5; TRBD1 is a possible D gene (6 bases). Deletions cut 7 bases from V and 3 bases from J, with 12 bases between. Germline V gene lookup returns CDR1 SQVTM and CDR2 ANQGSEA. CDR3 length: 12 amino acids. DNA for the CDR3: TGCAGCGCGGGACACCAAGAAGAGACCCAGTACTTC. Translation gives CSAGHQEETQYF.

J is TRBJ1-5 and V is TRBV27, with D possibly matching TRBD1 (6 bases). V was trimmed by 5 bases and J by 3 bases, leaving 14 bases between them. This CDR3 region has 15 residues. The germline CDR1 and CDR2 sequences are MNHEY and SMNVEV (reference sequence). The CDR3 is CASSLQGRNNQPQHF. In DNA form, the CDR3 reads TGTGCCAGCAGTCTACAGGGACGGAACAATCAGCCCCAGCATTTT.

This clone was observed once. J is TRBJ2-1 and V is TRBV12-5; 9 nucleotides align to TRBD2. There are 15 residues in the CDR3. CDR1 is LGHNT, CDR2 FRNRAP, per germline. The V segment lost 5 bases and the J segment 7 bases; nucleotides outside the gene matches: 9. In DNA form, the CDR3 reads TGTGCTAGTGGTCCCAGCGGGGGGACTCGGAATGAGCAGTTCTTC. Translating gives CASGPSGGTRNEQFF. The complete variable domain, with remaining parts taken from reference TRBV12-5 and TRBJ2-1, reads DARVTQTPRHKVTEMGQEVTMRCQPILGHNTVFWYRQTMMQGLELLAYFRNRAPLDDSGMPKDRFSAEMPDATLATLKIQPSEPRDSAVYFCASGPSGGTRNEQFFGPGTRLTVL.